Shown below are 6 T cell receptor beta chains from a single sample sequenced in a study of CD8+CD57+ T cells in acquired aplastic anemia. Profiling of TCR beta VDJ combinations and CDR3 sequences used genomic DNA as template. TCRdb itself ran the reads through MiXCR, one entry per CDR3 protein. The sample shows approximately 57,000 distinct CDR3 sequences, approximately 50% of them seen only once. For sequencing, patients were chosen who had shown expansion of CD8+CD57+ cells by flow cytometry. The specimen was sorted CD4+, CD8+, or CD8+CD57+ T cells (not recorded which) from PBMCs. These receptors originate from a human donor with aplastic anemia.

The table lists this clonotype with many counts. This chain connects TRBV20-1 to TRBJ2-1; D is perhaps TRBD1 (5 bases). Germline CDR1 and CDR2: DFQATT and SNEGSKA (reference sequence). This CDR3 is built from 11 residues. V was clipped by 3 bases and J by 5 bases, with 5 bases between them. The CDR3 reads CSASRDNEQFF. In DNA form, the CDR3 reads TGCAGTGCTAGCAGGGACAATGAGCAGTTCTTC.

The chain is built from TRBV5-1 and TRBJ2-7; 8 positions agree with TRBD1. The CDR3 extends over 13 amino acids. The germline gives CDR1 SGHRS, CDR2 YFSETQ. The V gene end was trimmed by 1 base and the J gene end by 5 bases; junction bases not matched to a gene: 2. This CDR3 is CASSLQQGDEQYF. The CDR3 DNA is TGCGCCAGCAGCTTGCAACAGGGGGACGAGCAGTACTTC.

This clonotype has more than one count but fewer than ten. Germline is not matched at one junction end, which may reflect a read error. The rearrangement links TRBV29-1 to TRBJ2-5, with TRBD2 identical over 7 bases. The CDR3 contains 13 residues. Germline-derived CDR1 and CDR2 are SQVTM and ANQGSEA. The CDR3 spells CSVEAGLEETQYF. CDR3 DNA sequence: TGCAGCGTGGAAGCAGGACTAGAGGAGACCCAGTACTTC.

Points on this clonotype: With a much larger clone just one base away, this may be a read error. The V call is TRBV4-3, the J call TRBJ2-1; D ambiguous. CDR1 is LGHNA and CDR2 is YSLEER in the germline V gene. V was trimmed by 10 bases and J by 10 bases, leaving 14 bases between them. The CDR3 consists of 11 residues. DNA of the CDR3: TGCGCCACCCGCAGCGCGGCGGAGCAGTTCTTC. This encodes CATRSAAEQFF.

V and J are TRBV4-1 and TRBJ1-6; D is unclear. The CDR3 contains 17 residues. Trimming took 1 base from V and 6 from J, leaving 16 bases between them. Germline V lookup: CDR1 MGHRA, CDR2 YSYEKL. CDR3 DNA: TGCGCCAGCAGCCAAGTAGATATGGGGTTCCTTAATTCACCCCTCCACTTT. This encodes CASSQVDMGFLNSPLHF.

This clonotype was observed a handful of times. The J gene is TRBJ2-5, the V gene TRBV29-1; 9 nucleotides align to TRBD2. The length of the CDR3 is 14 residues. After removal of 4 bases from V and 5 bases from J, the junction contained 8 bases not matched to a gene. Germline V gene sequence: CDR1 SQVTM, CDR2 ANQGSEA. CDR3: CSVVAGGPGETQYF. The DNA of the CDR3 is TGCAGCGTTGTTGCGGGGGGGCCGGGTGAGACCCAGTACTTC.